The clone carrying this T cell receptor (beta chain) was detected many times. Its specificity is not known. Graves' hyperthyroidism was deemed stable absent ophthalmopathy progression within 18 months. This sample was taken from a study of T cells in Graves' hyperthyroidism and ophthalmopathy. Turning to the study itself: At initial diagnosis, before any treatment had begun, peripheral blood was obtained. Findings and limits, study-wide: Most thyroid clonotypes expanded above 0.001 were also detected in blood.

V was cut by 5 bases and J by 3 bases, with 14 bases left in between. The CDR3 length is 15 residues. Germline V gene sequence: CDR1 MDHEN, CDR2 SYDVKM. TCR beta CDR3 regions were amplified from RNA. The HTBI set primed first-round TCR CDR3 RT-PCR. TCRdb reanalysed the multiplex PCR reads using MiXCR and keeps one entry per CDR3 protein. The repertoire consists of some 350,000 distinct CDR3 sequences, with 25% occurring once and the leading ten covering less than 75%. The chain couples TRBV28 to TRBJ2-1; no clear D. The sample was blood. The receptor's source is a man aged 45-60 years with Graves' hyperthyroidism. The CDR3 protein is CASSPSHSYYNEQFF. In nucleotides, the CDR3 is TGTGCCAGCAGTCCTTCCCACAGTTACTACAATGAGCAGTTCTTC.